One sample yielded the 23 T cell receptor beta chains listed below, sequenced in a study of breast tumors, draining lymph nodes, adjacent tissues. TCRdb used MiXCR to reprocess the multiplex PCR reads, holding one entry per CDR3 protein. The data show 170,000 or so distinct CDR3 sequences, roughly 30% seen once. The lymph nodes were axillary draining lymph nodes from breast cancer patients. The sample consisted of axillary lymph node tissue. The source of these receptors is a female donor with breast cancer. Some clones in this sample may be carry-over from other donors' samples.

The V gene is TRBV20-1, the J gene TRBJ1-2; 11 positions match TRBD1. J was trimmed by 5 bases and V by 2 bases; bases with no gene match: 10. CDR3 length equals 16 residues. Germline V CDR1 and CDR2: DFQATT, SNEGSKA (reference sequence). The CDR3 DNA is TGCAGTGCTAGAAAGGATGCGGGACAGGGGGATTATGGCTACACCTTC. It specifies CSARKDAGQGDYGYTF.

This clonotype was found many times. The chain employs TRBV7-9 and TRBJ2-3; 9 positions match TRBD1. V shed 2 bases, J shed 2 bases, and the junction held 5 bases outside the gene matches. CDR1 and CDR2 from the germline V gene are SEHNR and FQNEAQ (reference sequence). There are 16 residues in the CDR3. The CDR3 nucleotides are TGTGCCAGCAGCTTAATGCGGGACAGGGTCACAGATACGCAGTATTTT. Residues: CASSLMRDRVTDTQYF. The complete variable domain, with remaining parts taken from reference TRBV7-9 and TRBJ2-3, reads DTGVSQNPRHKITKRGQNVTFRCDPISEHNRLYWYRQTLGQGPEFLTYFQNEAQLEKSRLLSDRFSAERPKGSFSTLEIQRTEQGDSAMYLCASSLMRDRVTDTQYFGPGTRLTVL.

This clonotype was counted many times. J is TRBJ1-6 and V is TRBV2, with D perhaps TRBD1 (6 bases). Germline V gene data show CDR1 as SNHLY and CDR2 as FYNNEI. Trimming took 7 bases from V and 0 from J, leaving 10 bases between them. This CDR3 region has 15 residues. CDR3 amino acids: CASMDSRSYNSPLHF. As DNA, the CDR3 is TGTGCCAGCATGGACAGCCGCTCCTATAATTCACCCCTCCACTTT.

Comment on this clonotype: This may stem from a read error, because a much larger clone lies one nucleotide away. The chain carries TRBV30 and TRBJ1-2, with no clear D. This CDR3 spans 11 amino acids. In germline, CDR1 is GTSNPN, CDR2 SVGIG (reference sequence). CDR3: CTWSTFLGYTF. CDR3 sequence (DNA): TGTACCTGGAGTACATTCTTAGGCTACACCTTC.

This rearrangement joins TRBV11-3 to TRBJ2-6; possible D gene TRBD2, 7 bases. CDR3 length equals 16 residues. Germline lookup yields CDR1 SGHNT and CDR2 YENEEA. The V and J ends lost 5 bases and 1 base respectively, with 12 bases between them. For the CDR3, the DNA is TGTGCCAGCAGCGGGGGGGGGGCGTCTGGGGCCAACGTCCTGACTTTC. Translated, it gives CASSGGGASGANVLTF.

Ten or more counts support this clonotype. The V gene is TRBV7-8, the J gene TRBJ2-7; tentative D call: TRBD2 (5 bases). The CDR3 extends over 14 amino acids. Germline CDR1 SGHVS, CDR2 FQNEAQ. Trimming took off 5 bases at V and 6 bases at J, with 17 bases between the two ends. The CDR3 protein is CASSLSSGSIEQYF. In DNA form, the CDR3 reads TGTGCCAGCAGCCTCAGTTCGGGGTCTATCGAGCAGTACTTC.

This clonotype has a handful of counts. The chain joins TRBV7-6 to TRBJ1-1; a possible D gene is TRBD1 (6 bases). V was shortened by 6 bases and J by 9 bases, with 17 bases between the two germline ends. Per germline, CDR1 SGHVS and CDR2 FNYEAQ. The CDR3 consists of 13 residues. The CDR3, as DNA: TGTGCCAGCAGTTCCCAGCCGGACAGACAAGCTTTCTTT. This codes for CASSSQPDRQAFF.

The V and J genes are TRBV6-9 and TRBJ2-3; possible D gene TRBD2, 6 bases. The length of the CDR3 is 13 residues. V was shortened by 10 bases and J by 1 base, with 12 bases between the two germline ends. In germline, CDR1 is MNHGY, CDR2 SVAAGI. The DNA of the CDR3 is TGTGCCACCTTACCGGGAGGCACAGATACGCAGTATTTT. Protein product: CATLPGGTDTQYF.

This clonotype was counted a few times. This sequence joins TRBV3-1 and TRBJ2-7; no clear D. The germline V and J ends were trimmed by 4 bases and 3 bases, with 13 bases remaining between them. The CDR3 sequence is 14 residues long. Germline CDR1 and CDR2: LGHDT and YNNKEL (reference sequence). CDR3 loop: CASSLSGHLYEQYF. The CDR3 coding sequence is TGTGCCAGCAGCCTTTCCGGGCATCTCTACGAGCAGTACTTC.

This clonotype was detected many times. The chain recombines TRBV19 with TRBJ1-2; 7 bases are a match to TRBD1. The V segment lost 5 bases and the J segment 8 bases; nucleotides outside the gene matches: 11. The CDR3 extends over 14 amino acids. Per germline, CDR1 LNHDA and CDR2 SQIVND (reference sequence). Here the CDR3 reads CASSSVDRAGGYTF. CDR3 nucleotide sequence: TGTGCCAGTAGTTCCGTAGACAGGGCTGGCGGCTACACCTTC. The variable domain in full, with the rest retrieved from reference TRBV19 and TRBJ1-2, is DGGITQSPKYLFRKEGQNVTLSCEQNLNHDAMYWYRQDPGQGLRLIYYSQIVNDFQKGDIAEGYSVSREKKESFPLTVTSAQKNPTAFYLCASSSVDRAGGYTFGSGTRLTVV.

A remark on this clonotype: The CDR3 carries no conserved terminal phenylalanine or tryptophan, so it likely arises from a read error. The chain carries TRBV7-2 and TRBJ1-2; D is possibly TRBD1 (6 bases). The CDR3 is 14 residues long. Germline CDR1 reads SGHTA; CDR2 reads FQGNSA. Trimming removed 6 bases from V and 6 bases from J, with 17 bases in between. In nucleotides, the CDR3 is TGTGCCAGCAGAGAGGTCTGGGGGCATGATGGCTACACCCTC. Translation: CASREVWGHDGYTL.

This clonotype appeared many times. V usage is TRBV9 and J usage is TRBJ1-2, with 10 bases matching TRBD1. The CDR3 has 15 residues. Germline assignment: CDR1 SGDLS and CDR2 YYNGEE. V was clipped by 4 bases and J by 3 bases; unmatched bases: 6. The CDR3 coding sequence is TGTGCCAGCAGCCGTCGGACAGGGGGGGACTATGGCTACACCTTC. This codes for CASSRRTGGDYGYTF. The complete variable domain, with remaining parts taken from reference TRBV9 and TRBJ1-2, reads DSGVTQTPKHLITATGQRVTLRCSPRSGDLSVYWYQQSLDQGLQFLIQYYNGEERAKGNILERFSAQQFPDLHSELNLSSLELGDSALYFCASSRRTGGDYGYTFGSGTRLTVV.

The genes are TRBV7-9 and TRBJ2-3, with D tentatively TRBD1 (5 bases). V gave up 1 base and J gave up 6 bases, with 11 bases separating them. Germline V gene data show CDR1 as SEHNR and CDR2 as FQNEAQ (reference sequence). CDR3 length equals 14 residues. Here the CDR3 reads CASSLGHDSDTQYF. The CDR3, as DNA: TGTGCCAGCAGCTTAGGACACGACAGCGATACGCAGTATTTT.

The rearrangement links TRBV5-4 to TRBJ2-3; D possibly corresponds to TRBD2 (7 bases). Trimming cost V 5 bases and J 4 bases, with 20 bases left between them. Per the germline V gene, CDR1 is SGHNT and CDR2 is YYREEE (reference sequence). This CDR3 contains 16 residues. CDR3 bases: TGTGCCAGCAGAGAAAAGGAAGGGGGGGTGGCAGATACGCAGTATTTT. It specifies CASREKEGGVADTQYF. Using reference TRBV5-4 and TRBJ2-3 for the parts outside the CDR3, the full variable domain is ETGVTQSPTHLIKTRGQQVTLRCSSQSGHNTVSWYQQALGQGPQFIFQYYREEENGRGNFPPRFSGLQFPNYSSELNVNALELDDSALYLCASREKEGGVADTQYFGPGTRLTVL.

This clonotype was recorded a few times. The chain combines TRBV6-6 with TRBJ1-5; weak D call: TRBD1 (6 bases). Germline CDR1 is MNHNY and CDR2 is SVGAGI (reference sequence). Trimming stripped 5 bases from V and 1 base from J, with 12 bases between. This CDR3 has 15 amino acids. CDR3 in amino acids: CASSHEGGSNQPQHF. CDR3 in DNA: TGTGCCAGCAGTCACGAGGGGGGGAGCAATCAGCCCCAGCATTTT.

This clonotype was observed at least ten times. The chain uses TRBV2 and TRBJ1-6, with 10 bases aligning to TRBD1. The CDR3 has 13 amino acids. With V trimmed by 10 bases and J by 9 bases, 6 bases remained unmatched. CDR1 and CDR2 (germline): SNHLY, FYNNEI. The CDR3 DNA is TGTGCCACCCGGGACAGGGGCTTTTCACCCCTCCACTTT. Its protein is CATRDRGFSPLHF.

The table lists this clonotype with a few counts. V gene TRBV6-2 or TRBV6-3 combines with J gene TRBJ1-5; D gene unclear. V shed 2 bases and J shed 6 bases, with 11 bases lying between them. CDR3 size: 14 residues. The V gene's germline CDR1 is MNHEY and CDR2 SVGEGT. The CDR3 spells CASSYRVYGQPQHF. The CDR3 DNA sequence: TGTGCCAGCAGTTACCGGGTATACGGTCAGCCCCAGCATTTT.

The genes are TRBV6-5 and TRBJ1-3, with no clear D. Trimming took off 6 bases at V and 2 bases at J, with 20 bases between the two ends. CDR3 length: 17 residues. Germline assignment: CDR1 MNHEY and CDR2 SVGAGI. The CDR3 nucleotides are TGTGCCAGCAGCAGAGTTGGTTCGGCTGCGACTGGAAACACCATATATTTT. This encodes CASSRVGSAATGNTIYF.

V gene TRBV7-9 combines with J gene TRBJ2-5, with D possibly TRBD1 on 7 matching bases. With 5 bases removed from V and 5 bases from J, the gap between germline ends came to 27 bases. The CDR3 has 18 residues. Germline assignment: CDR1 SEHNR and CDR2 FQNEAQ (reference sequence). CDR3 amino acids: CASSPTGAPREWMETQYF. Here the CDR3 DNA reads TGTGCCAGCAGCCCCACAGGGGCCCCTCGGGAGTGGATGGAGACCCAGTACTTC.

This clonotype was seen more than once but under ten times. V gene TRBV14 combines with J gene TRBJ2-4, with D possibly matching TRBD2 (6 bases). CDR3 length: 15 amino acids. V shed 1 base and J shed 3 bases, with 10 bases lying between them. Germline V gene sequence: CDR1 SGHDN, CDR2 FVKESK. Here the CDR3 DNA reads TGTGCCAGCAGCCAAGCGGGGGTAGGCAAAAACATTCAGTACTTC. Protein: CASSQAGVGKNIQYF.

This clonotype was detected only a few times. The genes are TRBV6-5 and TRBJ1-1; 7 bases match TRBD1. The CDR3 extends over 15 amino acids. V gave up 7 bases and J gave up 0 bases; unmatched junction bases: 8. Looked up from germline, CDR1 is MNHEY and CDR2 is SVGAGI. The CDR3, as DNA: TGTGCCAGCAAGAGACAGGGTAACATGAACACTGAAGCTTTCTTT. Amino acid sequence: CASKRQGNMNTEAFF.

Worth noting for this clonotype: Given a much more abundant clone one base away, this may be a read error. This sequence joins TRBV6-5 and TRBJ1-5; 8 bases are shared with TRBD1. This CDR3 spans 16 amino acids. CDR1 MNHEY and CDR2 SVGAGI come from the germline V gene. The junction had 7 bases not matched to a gene; V was cut back by 6 bases and J by 0 bases. CDR3 sequence: CASRSNRGYSNQPQHF. The DNA of the CDR3 is TGTGCCAGCAGATCCAACAGGGGGTATAGCAATCAGCCCCAGCATTTT.

This clonotype was counted at least ten times. This chain connects TRBV11-2 to TRBJ2-1; 8 nucleotides line up with TRBD2. Per germline, CDR1 SGHAT and CDR2 FQNNGV. This CDR3 contains 15 residues. V lost 3 bases and J lost 8; bases outside the gene matches: 9. CDR3 coding DNA: TGTGCCAGCAGCTTCCTCAATAGCGGGGCGGATGAGCAGTTCTTC. As protein: CASSFLNSGADEQFF. Complete variable domain (other parts from reference TRBV11-2 and TRBJ2-1): EAGVAQSPRYKIIEKRQSVAFWCNPISGHATLYWYQQILGQGPKLLIQFQNNGVVDDSQLPKDRFSAERLKGVDSTLKIQPAKLEDSAVYLCASSFLNSGADEQFFGPGTRLTVL.